The 10 T cell receptor beta chains reported below all come from one sample, sequenced in a study of neurological immune-mediated disorders. Time point here: longitudinal time-point 1 (baseline). TCRdb itself ran the 5' RACE reads through MiXCR, one entry per CDR3 protein. The sample lists 55,000 to 70,000 distinct CDR3 sequences; approximately 11% were seen once. Sequencing was performed on PBMCs. These receptor sequences come from a male donor with HTLV-1-associated myelopathy (HAM/TSP).

This clonotype was detected many times. The rearrangement links TRBV20-1 to TRBJ1-5, with unresolved D. The CDR3 covers 13 residues. Deletions cut 6 bases from V and 2 bases from J, with 11 bases between. CDR1 and CDR2 (germline): DFQATT, SNEGSKA (reference sequence). CDR3 DNA sequence: TGCAGTGCCACCGGGTCTGGCAATCAGCCCCAGCATTTT. This sequence encodes CSATGSGNQPQHF.

This clonotype was observed at least ten times. J is TRBJ2-2 and V is TRBV15; D possibly corresponds to TRBD1 (7 bases). The CDR3 sequence is 16 residues long. With 1 base removed from V and 4 bases from J, the gap between germline ends came to 13 bases. Per germline, CDR1 LNHNV and CDR2 YYDKDF (reference sequence). In DNA, the CDR3 is TGTGCCACCAGCAGAGGCCAGGGGGGAATCACCGGGGAGCTGTTTTTT. The encoded protein is CATSRGQGGITGELFF.

The rearrangement joins TRBV25-1 to TRBJ2-7, with D hard to call. The germline gives CDR1 MGHDK, CDR2 SYGVNS. V was clipped by 5 bases and J by 3 bases, with 17 bases between them. The CDR3 spans 15 residues. CDR3 amino acids: CASSSNLWVGYEQYF. Here the CDR3 DNA reads TGTGCCAGCAGTTCTAATTTGTGGGTTGGCTACGAGCAGTACTTC.

Many counts were recorded for this clonotype. The V call is TRBV20-1, the J call TRBJ2-3, with TRBD1 matching 8 bases. The CDR3 runs to 15 residues. Per germline, CDR1 DFQATT and CDR2 SNEGSKA (reference sequence). V gave up 0 bases and J gave up 1 base; unmatched junction bases: 3. As DNA, the CDR3 is TGCAGTGCTAGAGATCCGACAGGGGGCACAGATACGCAGTATTTT. Residues: CSARDPTGGTDTQYF.

This clonotype was seen many times. The chain couples TRBV6-2 or TRBV6-3 to TRBJ2-3, with D maybe TRBD2 (5 bases). CDR3 length: 24 amino acids. V lost 2 bases and J 2 bases, leaving 38 bases between the germline ends. The germline V gene has CDR1 MNHEY and CDR2 SVGEGT. Written as DNA, the CDR3 is TGTGCCAGCAGTTACCGGTTCGAGGCGTGGCGGACTCTTAACCATCAGACCTTCACAGATACGCAGTATTTT. Its protein is CASSYRFEAWRTLNHQTFTDTQYF.

This clonotype was seen at least ten times. The rearrangement uses TRBV20-1 and TRBJ2-1; no definite D call. Trimming took off 4 bases at V and 0 bases at J, with 19 bases between the two ends. This CDR3 contains 17 residues. Germline CDR1 is DFQATT and CDR2 is SNEGSKA (reference sequence). The CDR3 nucleotides are TGCAGTGCTACTAGATATCCCGGGCGGCTCTCCTACAATGAGCAGTTCTTC. It yields the protein CSATRYPGRLSYNEQFF.

This clonotype was counted ten times or more. The V and J genes are TRBV20-1 and TRBJ1-1, with D possibly TRBD1 on 5 matching bases. Looked up from germline, CDR1 is DFQATT and CDR2 is SNEGSKA (reference sequence). The CDR3 is 13 residues long. V was clipped by 6 bases and J by 1 base, with 12 bases between them. CDR3 amino acids: CSARDRRNTEAFF. The CDR3, as DNA: TGCAGTGCCAGGGACCGGCGGAACACTGAAGCTTTCTTT.

This clonotype was recorded at least ten times. The chain combines TRBV7-2 with TRBJ2-3; D may be TRBD1 (6 bases). CDR3 length equals 17 residues. Germline V gene sequence: CDR1 SGHTA, CDR2 FQGNSA. V lost 3 bases, J lost 7 bases, and 23 bases lay in between. The DNA for the CDR3 is TGTGCCAGCAGCTTCGTTCAGGGGACAACTACTGCGAATACGCAGTATTTT. Translation gives CASSFVQGTTTANTQYF. The full variable domain, its missing parts supplied by reference TRBV7-2 and TRBJ2-3, is GAGVSQSPSNKVTEKGKDVELRCDPISGHTALYWYRQSLGQGLEFLIYFQGNSAPDKSGLPSDRFSAERTGGSVSTLTIQRTQQEDSAVYLCASSFVQGTTTANTQYFGPGTRLTVL.

The CDR3 is CSVRRGGEKLFF. DNA for the CDR3: TGCAGCGTAAGAAGGGGCGGAGAAAAACTGTTTTTT. The chain uses TRBV29-1 and TRBJ1-4; D possibly corresponds to TRBD1 (5 bases). Between the trimmed V and J ends, which lost 6 bases and 8 bases, there was a span of 13 bases. This CDR3 has 12 amino acids. The germline V gene has CDR1 SQVTM and CDR2 ANQGSEA.

The table lists this clonotype with many counts. The rearrangement uses TRBV18 and TRBJ2-7; 7 bases align to TRBD1. CDR1 is KGHSH, CDR2 LQKENI, per germline. The CDR3 totals 15 residues. Germline trimming cut 0 bases from V and 6 bases from J; bases unmatched to any gene: 8. CDR3 region: CASSPPDRVEGEQYF. The CDR3 region has the DNA TGTGCCAGCTCACCACCCGACAGGGTAGAAGGCGAGCAGTACTTC.